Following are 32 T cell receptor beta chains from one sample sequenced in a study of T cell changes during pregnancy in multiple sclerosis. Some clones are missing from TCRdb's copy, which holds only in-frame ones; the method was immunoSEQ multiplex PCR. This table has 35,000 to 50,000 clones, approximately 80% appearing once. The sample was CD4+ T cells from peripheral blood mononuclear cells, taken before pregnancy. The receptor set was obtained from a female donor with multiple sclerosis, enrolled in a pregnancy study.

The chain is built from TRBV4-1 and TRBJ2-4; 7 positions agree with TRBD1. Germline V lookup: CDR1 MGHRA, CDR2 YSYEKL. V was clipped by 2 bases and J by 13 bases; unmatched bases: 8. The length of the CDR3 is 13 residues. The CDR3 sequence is CASSQTGTEKQYF. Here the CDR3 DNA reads TGCGCCAGCAGCCAAACCGGGACAGAAAAACAGTACTTC.

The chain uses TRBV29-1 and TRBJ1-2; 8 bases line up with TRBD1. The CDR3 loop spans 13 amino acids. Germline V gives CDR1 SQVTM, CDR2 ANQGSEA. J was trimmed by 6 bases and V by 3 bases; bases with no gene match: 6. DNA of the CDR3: TGCAGCGTTGAGGACAGGGCATCGGATGGCTACACCTTC. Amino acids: CSVEDRASDGYTF.

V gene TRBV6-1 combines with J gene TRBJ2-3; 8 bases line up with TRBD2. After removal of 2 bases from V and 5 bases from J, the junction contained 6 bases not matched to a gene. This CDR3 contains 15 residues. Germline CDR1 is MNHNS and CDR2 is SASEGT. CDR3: CASSEYTGGIDTQYF. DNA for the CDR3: TGTGCCAGCAGTGAATATACGGGAGGGATAGATACGCAGTATTTT.

The CDR3 is CAISETGAYEQYF. For the CDR3, the DNA is TGTGCCATCAGTGAAACAGGAGCCTACGAGCAGTACTTC. The V gene is TRBV10-3, the J gene TRBJ2-7, with a tentative D call TRBD1 (5 bases). The CDR3 has 13 amino acids. Germline loops: CDR1 ENHRY, CDR2 SYGVKD. Trimming removed 3 bases from V and 2 bases from J, with 8 bases in between.

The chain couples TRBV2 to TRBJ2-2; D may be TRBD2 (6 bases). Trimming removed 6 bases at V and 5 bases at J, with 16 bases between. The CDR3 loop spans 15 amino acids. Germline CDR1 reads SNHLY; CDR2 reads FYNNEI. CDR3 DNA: TGTGCCAGCAGACCCGGGGACTTGCCAACCGGGGAGCTGTTTTTT. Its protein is CASRPGDLPTGELFF.

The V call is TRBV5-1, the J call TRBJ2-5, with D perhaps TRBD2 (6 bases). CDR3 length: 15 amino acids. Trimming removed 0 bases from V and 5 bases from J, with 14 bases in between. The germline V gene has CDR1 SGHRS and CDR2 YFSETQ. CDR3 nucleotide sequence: TGCGCCAGCAGCTTGGTCGGGGAGGTGGGTGAGACCCAGTACTTC. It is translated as CASSLVGEVGETQYF.

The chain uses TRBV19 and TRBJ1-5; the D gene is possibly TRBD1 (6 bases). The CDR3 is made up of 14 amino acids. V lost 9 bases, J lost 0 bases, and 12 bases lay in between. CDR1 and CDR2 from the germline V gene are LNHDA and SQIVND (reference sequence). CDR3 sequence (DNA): TGTGCCAGCCGAGACAGGTATAGCAATCAGCCCCAGCATTTT. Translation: CASRDRYSNQPQHF.

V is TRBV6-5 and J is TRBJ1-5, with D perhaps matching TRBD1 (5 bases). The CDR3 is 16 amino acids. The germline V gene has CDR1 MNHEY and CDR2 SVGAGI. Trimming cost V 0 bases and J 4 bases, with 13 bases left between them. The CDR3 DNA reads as TGTGCCAGCAGTTACTCGAGGCCAGGGATGAATCAGCCCCAGCATTTT. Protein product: CASSYSRPGMNQPQHF.

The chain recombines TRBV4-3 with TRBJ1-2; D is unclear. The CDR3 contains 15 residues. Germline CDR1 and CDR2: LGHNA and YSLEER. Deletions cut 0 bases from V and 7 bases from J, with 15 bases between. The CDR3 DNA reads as TGCGCCAGCAGCCAAGATCGGACGGCCCGGGGTGGCTACACCTTC. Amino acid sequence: CASSQDRTARGGYTF.

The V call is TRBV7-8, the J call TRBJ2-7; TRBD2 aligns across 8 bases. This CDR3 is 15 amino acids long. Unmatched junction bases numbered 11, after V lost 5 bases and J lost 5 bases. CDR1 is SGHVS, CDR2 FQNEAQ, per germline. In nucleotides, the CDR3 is TGTGCCAGCAGCCCGGGACTAGTGGGGGGAGACGAGCAGTACTTC. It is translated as CASSPGLVGGDEQYF.

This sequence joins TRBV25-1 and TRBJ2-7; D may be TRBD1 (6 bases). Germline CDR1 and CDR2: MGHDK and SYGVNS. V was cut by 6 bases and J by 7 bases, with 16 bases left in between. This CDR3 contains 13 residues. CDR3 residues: CASRGQIPQEQYF. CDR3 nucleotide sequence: TGTGCCAGCAGAGGACAGATCCCTCAGGAGCAGTACTTC.

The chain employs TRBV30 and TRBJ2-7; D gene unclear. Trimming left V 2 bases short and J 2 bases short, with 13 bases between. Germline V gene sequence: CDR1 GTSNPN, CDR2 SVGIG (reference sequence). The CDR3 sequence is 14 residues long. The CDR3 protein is CAWSLTLITYEQYF. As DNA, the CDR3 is TGTGCCTGGAGTCTCACATTAATAACCTACGAGCAGTACTTC.

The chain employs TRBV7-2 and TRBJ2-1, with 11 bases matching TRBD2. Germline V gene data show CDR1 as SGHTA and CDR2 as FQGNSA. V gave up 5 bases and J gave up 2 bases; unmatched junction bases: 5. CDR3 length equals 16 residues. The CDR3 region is CASSENSGGAYNEQFF. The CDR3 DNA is TGTGCCAGCAGCGAAAATAGCGGGGGGGCCTACAATGAGCAGTTCTTC. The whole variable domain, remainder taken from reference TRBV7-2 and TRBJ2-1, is GAGVSQSPSNKVTEKGKDVELRCDPISGHTALYWYRQSLGQGLEFLIYFQGNSAPDKSGLPSDRFSAERTGGSVSTLTIQRTQQEDSAVYLCASSENSGGAYNEQFFGPGTRLTVL.

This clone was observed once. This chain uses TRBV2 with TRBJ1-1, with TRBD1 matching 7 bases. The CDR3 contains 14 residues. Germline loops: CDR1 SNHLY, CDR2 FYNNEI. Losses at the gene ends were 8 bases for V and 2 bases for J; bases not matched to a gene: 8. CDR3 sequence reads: CASRTGAGNTEAFF. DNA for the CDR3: TGTGCCAGCCGCACAGGGGCTGGTAACACTGAAGCTTTCTTT.

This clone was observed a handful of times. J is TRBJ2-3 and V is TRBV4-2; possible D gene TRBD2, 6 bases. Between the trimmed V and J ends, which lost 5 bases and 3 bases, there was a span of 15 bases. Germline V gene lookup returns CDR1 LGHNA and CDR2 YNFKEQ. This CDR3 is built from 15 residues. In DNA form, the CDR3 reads TGTGCCAGCAGCGAGACTAGTCCCTCTACAGATACGCAGTATTTT. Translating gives CASSETSPSTDTQYF.

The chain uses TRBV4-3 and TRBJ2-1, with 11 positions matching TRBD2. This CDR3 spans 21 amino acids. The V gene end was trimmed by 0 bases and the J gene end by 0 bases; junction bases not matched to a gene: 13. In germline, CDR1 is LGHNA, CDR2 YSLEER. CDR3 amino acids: CASSQDRASGGRQSSYNEQFF. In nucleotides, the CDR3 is TGCGCCAGCAGCCAAGATCGGGCTAGCGGGGGGCGACAGAGCTCCTACAATGAGCAGTTCTTC.

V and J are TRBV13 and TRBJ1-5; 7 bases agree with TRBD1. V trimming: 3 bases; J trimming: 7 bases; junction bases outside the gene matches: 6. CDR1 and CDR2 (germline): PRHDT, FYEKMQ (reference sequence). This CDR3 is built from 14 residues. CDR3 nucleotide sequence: TGTGCCAGCAGCTTCGGAGGGGGCGACCAGCCCCAGCATTTT. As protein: CASSFGGGDQPQHF.

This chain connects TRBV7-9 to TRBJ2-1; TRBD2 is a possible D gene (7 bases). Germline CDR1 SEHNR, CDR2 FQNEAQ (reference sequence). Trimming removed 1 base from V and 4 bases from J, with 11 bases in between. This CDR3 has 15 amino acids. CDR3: CASSLGGGGYNEQFF. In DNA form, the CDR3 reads TGTGCCAGCAGCTTAGGCGGGGGCGGGTACAATGAGCAGTTCTTC.

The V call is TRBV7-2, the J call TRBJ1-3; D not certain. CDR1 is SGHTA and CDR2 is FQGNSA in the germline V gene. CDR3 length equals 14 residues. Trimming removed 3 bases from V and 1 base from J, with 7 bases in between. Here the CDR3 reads CASSLQVSGNTIYF. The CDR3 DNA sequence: TGTGCCAGCAGCTTGCAGGTTTCTGGAAACACCATATATTTT.

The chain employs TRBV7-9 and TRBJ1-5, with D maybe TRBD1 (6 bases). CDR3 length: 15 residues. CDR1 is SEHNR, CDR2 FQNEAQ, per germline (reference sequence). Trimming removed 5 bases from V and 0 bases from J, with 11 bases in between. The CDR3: CASSPRGVSNQPQHF. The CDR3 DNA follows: TGTGCCAGCAGCCCCAGGGGAGTTAGCAATCAGCCCCAGCATTTT.

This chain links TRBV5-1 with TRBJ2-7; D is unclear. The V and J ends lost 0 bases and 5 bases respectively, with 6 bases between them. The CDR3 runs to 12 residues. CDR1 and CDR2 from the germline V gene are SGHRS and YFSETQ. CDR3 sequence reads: CASSLEPHEQYF. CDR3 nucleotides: TGCGCCAGCAGCTTGGAGCCTCACGAGCAGTACTTC.

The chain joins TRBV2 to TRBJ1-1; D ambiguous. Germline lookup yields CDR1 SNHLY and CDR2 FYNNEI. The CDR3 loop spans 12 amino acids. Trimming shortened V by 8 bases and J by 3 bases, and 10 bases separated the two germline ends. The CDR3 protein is CASSVAYTEAFF. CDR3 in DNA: TGTGCCAGCTCTGTAGCTTACACTGAAGCTTTCTTT.

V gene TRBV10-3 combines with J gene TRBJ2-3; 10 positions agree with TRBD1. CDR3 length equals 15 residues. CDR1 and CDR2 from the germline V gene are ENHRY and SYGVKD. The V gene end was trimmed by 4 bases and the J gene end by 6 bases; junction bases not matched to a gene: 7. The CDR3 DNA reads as TGTGCCATCAGTGTTCAGGGGACAGGGGATGATACGCAGTATTTT. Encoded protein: CAISVQGTGDDTQYF.

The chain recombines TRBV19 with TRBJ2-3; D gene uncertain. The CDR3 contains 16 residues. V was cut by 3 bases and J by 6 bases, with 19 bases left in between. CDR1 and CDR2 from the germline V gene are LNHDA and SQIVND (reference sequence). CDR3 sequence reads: CASSIGGRSDGDTQYF. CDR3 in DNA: TGTGCCAGTAGTATCGGCGGTAGGAGCGATGGGGATACGCAGTATTTT.

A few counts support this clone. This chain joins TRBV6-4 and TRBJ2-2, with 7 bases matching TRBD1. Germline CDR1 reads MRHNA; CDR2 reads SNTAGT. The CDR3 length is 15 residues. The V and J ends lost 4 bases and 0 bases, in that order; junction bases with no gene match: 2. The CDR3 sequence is CASSVGGANTGELFF. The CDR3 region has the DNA TGTGCCAGCAGTGTAGGGGGCGCGAACACCGGGGAGCTGTTTTTT.

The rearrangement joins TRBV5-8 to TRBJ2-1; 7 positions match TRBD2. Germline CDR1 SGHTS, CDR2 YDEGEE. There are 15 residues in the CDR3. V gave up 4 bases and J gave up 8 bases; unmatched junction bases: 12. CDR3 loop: CASSPGGSRRDEQFF. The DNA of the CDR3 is TGTGCCAGCAGCCCCGGGGGGAGCCGGAGGGATGAGCAGTTCTTC. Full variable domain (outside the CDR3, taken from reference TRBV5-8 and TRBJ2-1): EAGVTQSPTHLIKTRGQQATLRCSPISGHTSVYWYQQALGLGLQFLLWYDEGEERNRGNFPPRFSGRQFPNYSSELNVNALELEDSALYLCASSPGGSRRDEQFFGPGTRLTVL.

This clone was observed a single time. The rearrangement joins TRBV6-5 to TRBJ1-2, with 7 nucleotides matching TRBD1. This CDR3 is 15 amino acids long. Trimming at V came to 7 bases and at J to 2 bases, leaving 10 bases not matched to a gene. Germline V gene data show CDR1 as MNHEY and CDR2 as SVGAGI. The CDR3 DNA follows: TGTGCCAGCATTGATCCGGCAGGGGGAAACTATGGCTACACCTTC. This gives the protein CASIDPAGGNYGYTF.

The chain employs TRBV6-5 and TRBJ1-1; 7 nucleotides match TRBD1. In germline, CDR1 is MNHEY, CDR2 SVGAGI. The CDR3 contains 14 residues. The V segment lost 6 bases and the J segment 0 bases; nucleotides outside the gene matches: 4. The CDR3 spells CASRRQGLNTEAFF. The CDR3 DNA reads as TGTGCCAGCAGGCGACAGGGATTGAACACTGAAGCTTTCTTT.

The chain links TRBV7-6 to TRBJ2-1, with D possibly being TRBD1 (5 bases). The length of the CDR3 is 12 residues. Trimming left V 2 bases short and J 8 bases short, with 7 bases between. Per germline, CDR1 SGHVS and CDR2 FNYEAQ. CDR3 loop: CASSLQGYEQFF. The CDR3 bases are TGTGCCAGCAGCTTACAGGGATATGAGCAGTTCTTC.

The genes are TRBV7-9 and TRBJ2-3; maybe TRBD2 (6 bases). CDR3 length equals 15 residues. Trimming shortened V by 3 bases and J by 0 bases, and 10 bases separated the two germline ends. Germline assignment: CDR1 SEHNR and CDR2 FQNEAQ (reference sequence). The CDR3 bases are TGTGCCAGCAGCTTCGCGGGGCCTAGCACAGATACGCAGTATTTT. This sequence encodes CASSFAGPSTDTQYF.

CDR3 region: CASSLAEEAFF. CDR3 coding DNA: TGTGCCAGCAGCTTAGCCGAGGAAGCTTTCTTT. The genes are TRBV7-9 and TRBJ1-1, with D unclear. V lost 0 bases, J lost 8 bases, and 4 bases lay in between. From germline, CDR1 is SEHNR and CDR2 FQNEAQ (reference sequence). The CDR3 consists of 11 residues.

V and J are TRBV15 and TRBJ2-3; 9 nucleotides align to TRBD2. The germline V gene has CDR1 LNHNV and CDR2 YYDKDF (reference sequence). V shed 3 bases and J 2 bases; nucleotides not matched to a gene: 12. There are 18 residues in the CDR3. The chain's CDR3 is CATSSPGSGGQLTDTQYF. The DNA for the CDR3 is TGTGCCACCAGCAGCCCAGGTAGCGGGGGCCAACTCACAGATACGCAGTATTTT.